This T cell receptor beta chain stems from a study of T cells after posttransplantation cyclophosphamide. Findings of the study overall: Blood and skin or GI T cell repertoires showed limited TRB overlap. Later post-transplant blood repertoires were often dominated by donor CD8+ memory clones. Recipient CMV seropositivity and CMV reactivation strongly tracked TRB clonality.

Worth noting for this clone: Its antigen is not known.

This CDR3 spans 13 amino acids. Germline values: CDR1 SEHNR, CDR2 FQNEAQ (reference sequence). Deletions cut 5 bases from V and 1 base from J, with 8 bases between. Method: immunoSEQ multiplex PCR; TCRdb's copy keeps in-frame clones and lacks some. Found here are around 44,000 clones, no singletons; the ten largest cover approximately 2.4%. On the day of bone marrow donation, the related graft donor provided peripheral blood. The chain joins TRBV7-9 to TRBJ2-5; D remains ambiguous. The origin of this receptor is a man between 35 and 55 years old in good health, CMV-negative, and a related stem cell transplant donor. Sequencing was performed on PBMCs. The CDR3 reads CASSPGPQETQYF. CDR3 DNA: TGTGCCAGCAGCCCTGGCCCCCAAGAGACCCAGTACTTC.